This TCR beta chain emerged from a study of blood T cell repertoires in COVID-19. Profiling relied on immunoSEQ multiplex PCR, and the TCRdb table lists in-frame clones only, not all of them. The table has roughly 570,000 clones, approximately 88% seen once. The CDR3 runs 18 residues. CDR1 and CDR2 from the germline V gene are KGHSH and LQKENI. V lost 3 bases to trimming and J lost 4 bases, with 24 bases between them. Sequenced input: peripheral blood. This rearrangement joins TRBV18 to TRBJ1-2; tentatively, D is TRBD1 (5 bases). This sequence originates from a woman aged 45-65 years with COVID-19, enrolled during active disease. The CDR3 is CASSPFQDTVSALYGYTF. CDR3 nucleotide sequence: TGTGCCAGCTCACCTTTCCAGGACACCGTATCCGCTCTCTATGGCTACACCTTC.